A single sample gave rise to the 24 T cell receptor beta chains below, sequenced in a study of vaccination effects on CD4 cells after COVID-19. Following 10 days of culture, CD4+ T cells were isolated. No antigen has been identified for these receptors. Only in-frame clones appear in the TCRdb table, and some are missing; sequencing was by immunoSEQ multiplex PCR. The sample yields under 50,000 clones, around 67% seen once. Sequencing was performed on CD4+ T cells from PBMCs cultured without peptide, taken before COVID-19 vaccination. These receptors originate from a human donor who received a COVID-19 vaccine.

This chain uses TRBV5-1 with TRBJ2-3; 8 bases agree with TRBD2. V dropped 4 bases and J dropped 1; count of bases not matched to a gene: 8. The V gene's germline CDR1 is SGHRS and CDR2 YFSETQ. The CDR3 has 16 amino acids. CDR3 residues: CASSLERGQGTDTQYF. The CDR3 DNA reads TGCGCCAGCAGCCTGGAGCGGGGGCAGGGCACAGATACGCAGTATTTT.

This CDR3 reads CASSLGLAGGHEDTQYF. In nucleotides, the CDR3 is TGTGCCAGCAGCTTGGGACTAGCGGGAGGTCACGAAGATACGCAGTATTTT. The rearrangement links TRBV5-4 to TRBJ2-3, with 13 bases fitting TRBD2. The CDR3 covers 17 residues. The V gene's germline CDR1 is SGHNT and CDR2 YYREEE (reference sequence). After removal of 0 bases from V and 5 bases from J, the junction contained 6 bases not matched to a gene.

This clone was found once. The CDR3 DNA is TGCGCCAGCAGTAAGGAACAGGATTCCTACGAGCAGTACTTC. Translating it yields CASSKEQDSYEQYF. V is TRBV5-1 and J is TRBJ2-7; D perhaps matches TRBD1 (5 bases). Germline V gene data show CDR1 as SGHRS and CDR2 as YFSETQ. Trimming took off 5 bases at V and 1 base at J, with 13 bases between the two ends. The CDR3 is 14 amino acids.

The chain is built from TRBV5-1 and TRBJ2-7, with 11 bases that match TRBD2. This CDR3 contains 15 residues. V gave up 4 bases and J gave up 4 bases; unmatched junction bases: 7. Germline CDR1 reads SGHRS; CDR2 reads YFSETQ. CDR3 coding DNA: TGCGCCAGCAGCGGGGGAGGGACTAGCGGATACGAGCAGTACTTC. Its translation: CASSGGGTSGYEQYF.

The J gene is TRBJ1-1, the V gene TRBV30, with 8 bases aligning to TRBD1. V shed 3 bases and J 5 bases; nucleotides not matched to a gene: 11. This CDR3 comprises 15 residues. Germline lookup yields CDR1 GTSNPN and CDR2 SVGIG (reference sequence). CDR3 amino acids: CAWRRQGALRTEAFF. The CDR3 DNA reads TGTGCCTGGAGGCGTCAGGGGGCGTTGAGGACTGAAGCTTTCTTT.

The CDR3 DNA sequence: TGTGCCAGCAGCCGGGACACGAATTCACCCCTCCACTTT. Protein sequence: CASSRDTNSPLHF. This chain links TRBV6-5 with TRBJ1-6, with a tentative D call TRBD1 (6 bases). CDR1 and CDR2 from the germline V gene are MNHEY and SVGAGI. CDR3 length: 13 residues. V gave up 6 bases and J gave up 7 bases, with 10 bases separating them.

This clone was observed a few times. CDR3 sequence reads: CASSEFGTDTEAFF. The CDR3, as DNA: TGTGCCAGCAGTGAATTCGGGACGGACACTGAAGCTTTCTTT. V and J are TRBV25-1 and TRBJ1-1, with D perhaps TRBD1 (5 bases). The V end was cut by 1 base, the J end by 3 bases, with 9 bases between. Germline CDR1 MGHDK, CDR2 SYGVNS. The CDR3 runs 14 residues.

The chain combines TRBV7-2 with TRBJ2-7, with unresolved D. The germline gives CDR1 SGHTA, CDR2 FQGNSA. Deletions cut 5 bases from V and 4 bases from J, with 12 bases between. CDR3 length: 13 residues. The DNA of the CDR3 is TGTGCCAGCAGCACGGTAGCTGGATACGAGCAGTACTTC. It translates to CASSTVAGYEQYF.

The chain links TRBV27 to TRBJ2-6, with unresolved D. V was shortened by 6 bases and J by 2 bases, with 14 bases between the two germline ends. This CDR3 has 16 residues. CDR1 is MNHEY and CDR2 is SMNVEV in the germline V gene (reference sequence). The CDR3 here is CASSLTLGAGANVLTF. CDR3 sequence (DNA): TGTGCCAGCAGCTTGACCCTTGGGGCTGGGGCCAACGTCCTGACTTTC.

The chain carries TRBV5-4 and TRBJ1-2, with 12 bases fitting TRBD1. Germline loops: CDR1 SGHNT, CDR2 YYREEE (reference sequence). CDR3 length equals 16 residues. The V gene end was trimmed by 4 bases and the J gene end by 4 bases; junction bases not matched to a gene: 8. CDR3 residues: CASSPGQGANSYGYTF. In nucleotides, the CDR3 is TGTGCCAGCAGCCCGGGACAGGGGGCGAATTCCTATGGCTACACCTTC.

The chain couples TRBV15 to TRBJ1-2; 7 positions match TRBD1. The germline CDR1 and CDR2 sequences are LNHNV and YYDKDF (reference sequence). The CDR3 is 14 residues long. Trimming cost V 3 bases and J 6 bases; bases outside gene matches: 7. The CDR3 nucleotides read TGTGCCACCAGCAGTGGACAGGTCGGAGATGGCTACACCTTC. As protein: CATSSGQVGDGYTF. Full variable domain (remainder filled in from reference TRBV15 and TRBJ1-2): DAMVIQNPRYQVTQFGKPVTLSCSQTLNHNVMYWYQQKSSQAPKLLFHYYDKDFNNEADTPDNFQSRRPNTSFCFLDIRSPGLGDTAMYLCATSSGQVGDGYTFGSGTRLTVV.

The chain couples TRBV28 to TRBJ1-5; tentative D call: TRBD1 (5 bases). CDR1 MDHEN and CDR2 SYDVKM come from the germline V gene. CDR3 length: 15 residues. V was trimmed by 2 bases and J by 6 bases, leaving 14 bases between them. The CDR3 sequence is CASSLGRVRFQPQHF. For the CDR3, the DNA is TGTGCCAGCAGTTTAGGCAGGGTGCGGTTTCAGCCCCAGCATTTT.

The chain combines TRBV11-3 with TRBJ2-3; D is possibly TRBD1 or TRBD2 (5 bases each). Germline V gives CDR1 SGHNT, CDR2 YENEEA. Trimming stripped 6 bases from V and 3 bases from J, with 16 bases between. This CDR3 spans 15 amino acids. The CDR3 nucleotides are TGTGCCAGCAGTGCTGGGGGTTCAGTAACAGATACGCAGTATTTT. Protein product: CASSAGGSVTDTQYF.

The rearrangement links TRBV5-6 to TRBJ2-1, with TRBD1 matching over 7 bases. After removal of 6 bases from V and 0 bases from J, the junction contained 3 bases not matched to a gene. CDR3 size: 14 residues. From germline, CDR1 is SGHDT and CDR2 YYEEEE. Here the CDR3 DNA reads TGTGCCAGCACCCGGGACAGCTCCTACAATGAGCAGTTCTTC. Its translation: CASTRDSSYNEQFF.

This rearrangement joins TRBV3-1 (or the pseudogene TRBV3-2) to TRBJ2-3; TRBD1 is a possible D gene (6 bases). The CDR3 extends over 18 amino acids. Looked up from germline, CDR1 is LGHDT and CDR2 is YNNKEL (reference sequence). The V and J ends lost 1 base and 2 bases respectively, with 19 bases between them. The CDR3 here is CASSQVQGRGYATDTQYF. Here the CDR3 DNA reads TGTGCCAGCAGCCAAGTTCAGGGGCGTGGATACGCCACAGATACGCAGTATTTT.

V is TRBV2 and J is TRBJ1-5, with D possibly TRBD1 on 5 matching bases. V was cut by 6 bases and J by 6 bases, with 24 bases left in between. CDR3 length: 17 residues. The germline CDR1 and CDR2 sequences are SNHLY and FYNNEI. CDR3 nucleotide sequence: TGTGCCAGCAGAAAAGCCGCCCCGGGGCGCAGTGGTCAGCCCCAGCATTTT. Its translation is CASRKAAPGRSGQPQHF.

The chain joins TRBV7-2 to TRBJ2-3; 8 nucleotides line up with TRBD1. The CDR3 loop spans 17 amino acids. From germline, CDR1 is SGHTA and CDR2 FQGNSA. The V gene end was trimmed by 1 base and the J gene end by 0 bases; junction bases not matched to a gene: 6. The CDR3 region is CASSLGPGQASTDTQYF. The CDR3 coding sequence is TGTGCCAGCAGCTTAGGACCGGGACAGGCTAGCACAGATACGCAGTATTTT.

V is TRBV6-5 and J is TRBJ1-1; D might be TRBD1 (5 bases). The V and J ends lost 5 bases and 1 base respectively, with 14 bases between them. Germline lookup yields CDR1 MNHEY and CDR2 SVGAGI. This CDR3 is 15 amino acids long. CDR3 protein: CASSRADSQNTEAFF. The CDR3 bases are TGTGCCAGCAGTCGAGCCGACAGCCAGAACACTGAAGCTTTCTTT.

This rearrangement joins TRBV19 to TRBJ1-6; TRBD1 matches at 7 bases. Germline V gives CDR1 LNHDA, CDR2 SQIVND (reference sequence). This CDR3 is 15 amino acids long. V trimming: 4 bases; J trimming: 10 bases; junction bases outside the gene matches: 10. The CDR3 reads CASSTWDSSRSPLHF. The CDR3 DNA is TGTGCCAGTAGTACCTGGGACAGTTCACGGTCACCCCTCCACTTT.

The rearrangement joins TRBV9 to TRBJ2-5, with TRBD1 matching 9 bases. CDR1 SGDLS and CDR2 YYNGEE come from the germline V gene. The J segment lost 3 bases and the V segment lost 4 bases, leaving 4 bases of the junction unmatched. This CDR3 comprises 14 residues. The DNA for the CDR3 is TGTGCCAGCAGCCGGGGGGACAGGGAAGAGACCCAGTACTTC. Protein sequence: CASSRGDREETQYF.

In its sample, this clone was seen a few times. The chain links TRBV9 to TRBJ1-3; possible D gene TRBD1, 5 bases. Germline V gene data show CDR1 as SGDLS and CDR2 as YYNGEE. The CDR3 covers 16 residues. Between the trimmed V and J ends, which lost 1 base and 0 bases, there was a span of 11 bases. CDR3 sequence reads: CASSVLSGSSGNTIYF. For the CDR3, the DNA is TGTGCCAGCAGCGTATTGTCAGGGAGCTCTGGAAACACCATATATTTT.

The genes are TRBV27 and TRBJ1-2; tentatively, D is TRBD1 (5 bases). This CDR3 comprises 13 residues. V was cut by 6 bases and J by 5 bases, with 13 bases left in between. The germline gives CDR1 MNHEY, CDR2 SMNVEV (reference sequence). The CDR3 sequence is CASSPLQDYGYTF. CDR3 sequence (DNA): TGTGCCAGCAGCCCATTACAGGATTATGGCTACACCTTC.

This clone was seen a handful of times. The V gene is TRBV6-2 or TRBV6-3, the J gene TRBJ2-3, with D possibly called TRBD1 or TRBD2 (5 bases each). V was clipped by 0 bases and J by 1 base, with 8 bases between them. The germline V gene encodes CDR1 MNHEY and CDR2 SVGEGT. This CDR3 is 15 amino acids long. The chain's CDR3 is CASSYSGVGTDTQYF. The CDR3 nucleotides are TGTGCCAGCAGTTACTCGGGGGTGGGCACAGATACGCAGTATTTT.

The chain uses TRBV21-1 and TRBJ2-5; the table calls TRBD1, which could not be checked here. TRBV21-1 is assigned pseudogene status. This CDR3 comprises 15 residues. The CDR3 protein is CASNLPGPKGETQYF. Written as DNA, the CDR3 is TGTGCCAGCAATCTTCCAGGGCCGAAGGGGGAGACCCAGTACTTC.